The rows below give T cell receptor beta chains drawn from one sample of a study of CD8+CD57+ T cells in acquired aplastic anemia. Via MiXCR, TCRdb re-called the reads, giving one row per CDR3 protein. The sample holds roughly 280,000 distinct CDR3 sequences, 56% seen once. Sequences were obtained from sorted CD4+, CD8+, or CD8+CD57+ T cells (not recorded which) from PBMCs. The receptors derive from a human donor with aplastic anemia. The CDR3 runs from the conserved cysteine through the conserved F or W. A D gene is named only where the DNA matches it firmly. Size values are once, few and many counts, or a class for expanded clones, and some rows have none.

d_call	j_call	v_call	clone_size	cdr3_aa	cdr3_nt
.	TRBJ2-1	TRBV7-9	many	CASSLGPLYSYNEQFF	TGTGCCAGCAGCCTTGGCCCCCTTTACTCCTACAATGAGCAGTTCTTC
TRBD1	TRBJ2-7	TRBV7-8	.	CASSLAHGQGYEQYF	TGTGCCAGCAGCTTAGCGCACGGACAGGGCTACGAGCAGTACTTC
.	TRBJ2-2	TRBV20-1	.	CSARDDRQSNTGELFF	TGCAGTGCTAGAGATGATCGGCAGTCGAACACCGGGGAGCTGTTTTTT
TRBD2	TRBJ2-2	TRBV5-1	many	CASSYTWTSGGRRELFF	TGCGCCAGCAGCTATACCTGGACTAGCGGGGGAAGACGGGAGCTGTTTTTT
.	TRBJ1-4	TRBV27	.	CASSPTLQGWGNEKLFF	TGTGCCAGCAGTCCCACGCTCCAGGGCTGGGGTAATGAAAAACTGTTTTTT
.	TRBJ2-3	TRBV10-3	many	CAISPPGRADTQYF	TGTGCCATCAGCCCGCCGGGTCGGGCAGATACGCAGTATTTT
TRBD1	TRBJ1-5	TRBV24-1	few	CATSGGTGDGQPQHF	TGTGCCACCAGCGGAGGGACAGGGGACGGTCAGCCCCAGCATTTT
.	TRBJ2-1	TRBV7-2	once	CASSLFVPYNEQFF	TGTGCCAGCAGCTTATTCGTACCCTACAATGAGCAGTTCTTC
TRBD1	TRBJ2-3	TRBV9	.	CARIQVQGAGGELYF	TGTGCCAGGATCCAAGTACAGGGGGCGGGTGGGGAGCTGTATTTT
TRBD2	TRBJ2-1	TRBV19	once	CASSITSGVYNEQFF	TGTGCCAGTAGTATAACAAGCGGGGTTTACAATGAGCAGTTCTTC
.	TRBJ2-1	TRBV7-2	.	CASSQDGRRSSYNEQFF	TGCGCCAGCAGCCAAGATGGCAGGAGGAGCTCCTACAATGAGCAGTTCTTC
.	TRBJ2-3	TRBV4-1	.	CASSQEGGKGTNTQYF	TGCGCCAGCAGCCAAGAAGGGGGTAAGGGCACAAATACGCAGTATTTT
.	TRBJ2-3	TRBV10-3	many	CAISESVGTDTQYF	TGTGCCATCAGTGAATCGGTTGGCACAGATACGCAGTATTTT
TRBD1	TRBJ1-1	TRBV5-1	.	CASSPDRGLATEAFF	TGCGCCAGCAGCCCTGACAGGGGGCTGGCCACTGAAGCTTTCTTT
TRBD1	TRBJ2-7	TRBV20-1	few	CSASPRGFYEQYF	TGCAGTGCTAGTCCCAGGGGGTTCTACGAGCAGTACTTC
TRBD2	TRBJ2-1	TRBV24-1	.	CATSDSGRFNEQFF	TGTGCCACCAGTGATAGCGGGAGGTTCAATGAGCAGTTCTTC
TRBD2	TRBJ2-5	TRBV2	.	CASSEWGGSIKTQYF	TGTGCCAGCAGTGAATGGGGGGGGAGTATAAAGACCCAGTACTTC
TRBD2	TRBJ2-3	TRBV7-6	.	CASSHGLAGKTDTQYF	TGTGCCAGCAGCCACGGACTAGCGGGGAAAACAGATACGCAGTATTTT
TRBD2	TRBJ2-2	TRBV7-9	.	CASRTSGITGELFF	TGTGCCAGCAGGACTAGCGGCATCACCGGGGAGCTGTTTTTT
TRBD2	TRBJ2-7	TRBV24-1	.	CATSAGGTYEQYF	TGTGCCACCAGTGCCGGGGGGACGTACGAGCAGTACTTC
.	TRBJ2-3	TRBV7-2	.	CASSPFAGITDTQYF	TGTGCCAGCAGCCCGTTTGCAGGGATAACAGATACGCAGTATTTT
.	TRBJ2-5	TRBV20-1	.	CSARLSQETQYF	TGCAGTGCTAGGTTGAGTCAAGAGACCCAGTACTTC
TRBD1	TRBJ2-7	TRBV5-1	many	CASSLLRVGTGAYEQYF	TGCGCCAGCAGCTTGTTGCGAGTCGGGACAGGGGCCTACGAGCAGTACTTC
.	TRBJ1-3	TRBV7-6	many	CASSLERTSGNTIYF	TGTGCCAGCAGTCTCGAACGGACAAGTGGAAACACCATATATTTT
TRBD2	TRBJ2-7	TRBV20-1	.	CSAGSGGPYEQYF	TGCAGTGCTGGAAGCGGGGGCCCCTACGAGCAGTACTTC
.	TRBJ2-1	TRBV20-1	many	CSARPGAGLVNEQFF	TGCAGTGCTAGACCGGGCGCCGGATTGGTCAATGAGCAGTTCTTC
.	TRBJ1-1	TRBV19	.	CASRQSQNTEAFF	TGTGCCAGTAGACAGAGTCAGAACACTGAAGCTTTCTTT
TRBD2	TRBJ2-7	TRBV20-1	.	CSAAPQTSGRGWGEQYF	TGCAGTGCTGCCCCCCAGACTAGCGGGAGGGGTTGGGGGGAGCAGTACTTC
.	TRBJ2-5	TRBV9	.	CASSVAHGHQETQYF	TGTGCCAGCAGCGTAGCTCACGGACACCAAGAGACCCAGTACTTC
.	TRBJ2-7	TRBV6-1	few	CASSREPDGEQYF	TGTGCCAGCAGTCGAGAGCCAGACGGCGAGCAGTACTTC
.	TRBJ2-7	TRBV6-2/TRBV6-3	.	CAANSNSNRDYEQYF	TGTGCCGCCAACTCCAACTCCAACAGAGACTACGAGCAGTACTTC
TRBD1	TRBJ2-1	TRBV2	.	CSSRDTTGGTPGEQFF	TGTTCCAGCAGAGATACTACAGGGGGAACCCCGGGTGAGCAGTTCTTC
TRBD2	TRBJ2-3	TRBV2	once	CASDTSGVTDTQYF	TGTGCCAGCGACACTAGCGGGGTTACAGATACGCAGTATTTT
TRBD1	TRBJ1-3	TRBV10-3	many	CATTQGAGGNTIYF	TGTGCCACCACTCAGGGGGCCGGTGGAAACACCATATATTTT
.	TRBJ2-2	TRBV20-1	.	CSANEGTSGSYEQYFGPGTGELFF	.
.	TRBJ1-4	TRBV20-1	once	CSARTYSELNEKLFF	TGCAGTGCTAGAACCTACAGTGAACTTAATGAAAAACTGTTTTTT
.	TRBJ2-7	TRBV29-1	.	CSVEVRDYEQYF	TGCAGCGTTGAAGTGCGAGACTACGAGCAGTACTTC
.	TRBJ2-1	TRBV24-1	.	CATSEGYYNEQFF	TGTGCCACCAGTGAAGGCTACTACAATGAGCAGTTCTTC
TRBD2	TRBJ2-3	TRBV7-2	.	CASSLYAGEATDTQYF	TGTGCCAGCAGCTTATATGCGGGAGAGGCGACAGATACGCAGTATTTT
.	TRBJ2-7	TRBV20-1	.	CSARVGGRYEQYF	TGCAGTGCTAGGGTAGGGGGGAGATACGAGCAGTACTTC
TRBD1	TRBJ2-3	TRBV12-3/TRBV12-4	many	CASSFGQVTDTQYF	TGTGCCAGCAGTTTCGGACAGGTCACAGATACGCAGTATTTT
TRBD1	TRBJ2-5	TRBV20-1	.	CSARVQDRGETQYF	TGCAGTGCTAGAGTGCAAGACAGGGGAGAGACCCAGTACTTC
.	TRBJ2-7	TRBV7-9	.	CASSSERLSEQYF	TGTGCCAGCAGCTCCGAGCGTTTGAGTGAGCAGTACTTC
.	TRBJ1-1	TRBV24-1	.	CASSDGGGTEAFF	TGCGCCAGCAGTGACGGTGGGGGCACTGAAGCTTTCTTT
.	TRBJ2-5	TRBV20-1	.	CSVARERVGYF	TGCAGTGTCGCCCGAGAACGTGTTGGGTACTTC
.	TRBJ1-5	TRBV12-3/TRBV12-4	.	CASSLRGSHSNQPQHF	TGTGCCAGCAGTTTAAGGGGGTCCCATAGCAATCAGCCCCAGCATTTT
.	TRBJ1-6	TRBV7-9	.	CASSSQADSPLHF	TGTGCCAGCAGCTCCCAGGCCGATTCACCCCTCCACTTT
TRBD1	TRBJ2-7	TRBV7-6	.	CASSPIGTDEQYF	TGTGCCAGCAGCCCGATTGGGACAGACGAGCAGTACTTC
.	TRBJ2-1	TRBV29-1	.	CSVDLGVRGAEQFF	TGCAGCGTTGATTTGGGGGTCAGAGGGGCTGAGCAGTTCTTC
TRBD2	TRBJ2-1	TRBV7-3	.	CASSLSPSGYNEQFF	TGTGCCAGCAGCTTAAGTCCTAGCGGCTACAATGAGCAGTTCTTC
TRBD1	TRBJ2-1	TRBV2	few	CASSLVGQGGSEQFF	TGTGCCAGCAGTTTGGTGGGACAGGGGGGTAGTGAGCAGTTCTTC
.	TRBJ2-7	TRBV19	many	CASSNSGGHLPYEQYF	TGTGCCAGTAGTAATTCGGGGGGACACCTTCCCTACGAGCAGTACTTC
.	TRBJ1-1	TRBV7-3	once	CASSQDPTGSRVEAFF	TGTGCCAGCAGCCAAGACCCTACAGGGAGTAGGGTTGAAGCTTTCTTT
TRBD1	TRBJ2-7	TRBV7-8	.	CASSQGQGHEQYF	TGTGCCAGCAGCCAAGGACAGGGCCACGAGCAGTACTTC
.	TRBJ2-7	TRBV6-1	.	CASSGGIPYEQYF	TGTGCCAGCAGTGGGGGTATTCCCTACGAGCAGTACTTC
.	TRBJ2-5	TRBV7-9	.	CASSRIQPGETQYF	TGTGCCAGCAGCCGGATACAGCCTGGGGAGACCCAGTACTTC
TRBD1	TRBJ2-5	TRBV20-1	few	CSAREGTGPRETQYF	TGCAGTGCTAGAGAGGGGACAGGCCCCCGGGAGACCCAGTACTTC
TRBD2	TRBJ2-7	TRBV15	.	CATSREGSSGLAEQYF	TGTGCCACCAGCAGAGAGGGGTCCAGCGGACTAGCCGAGCAGTACTTC
.	TRBJ1-5	TRBV12-5	many	CASGTLLRSGDQPQHF	TGTGCTAGTGGTACCCTGTTAAGGTCCGGCGATCAGCCCCAGCATTTT
.	TRBJ1-6	TRBV4-1	many	CASSVQSQDNSPLHF	TGCGCCAGCAGCGTTCAGTCGCAAGATAATTCACCCCTCCACTTT